This T cell receptor (beta chain) was retrieved from a study of cytomegalovirus exposure and HLA in healthy donors. Both 60 Vbeta primers and 13 Jbeta primers went into the PCR. Here immunoSEQ multiplex PCR was the method, and the copy in TCRdb shows in-frame clones only, minus some. The table lists about 200,000 clones. In the case of this clone: Antigen: not known.

General observations from the study: Most CMV-associated TCR beta chains were later found to appear HLA-restricted. An observed cluster of highly shared sequence variants was recorded as a likely sequencing artifact. V segments that were indistinguishable, TRBV6-2 and TRBV6-3 among them, were omitted from analysis.

From germline, CDR1 is LNHDA and CDR2 SQIVND (reference sequence). V gave up 4 bases and J gave up 9 bases; unmatched junction bases: 12. There are 17 residues in the CDR3. The clonotype was recovered from a boy aged 5-17 years in good health and CMV-seronegative. Input material: PBMCs. The chain combines TRBV19 with TRBJ2-1, with TRBD2 identical over 13 bases. The CDR3 nucleotides read TGTGCCAGTAGTACCCTGGGACTAGCGGGGACCCGGGGTGAGCAGTTCTTC. The encoded protein is CASSTLGLAGTRGEQFF.